The T cell receptor beta chain under discussion was sequenced for a study of T cells after yellow fever vaccination. Study-level results: At around 96% for CD4 and approximately 89% for CD8, most primary-vaccination clones showed up again after the booster. Peaking faster, on day 5 versus 15, the secondary response was nonetheless weaker. Some clonotypes were seen in both the CD4 and the CD8 compartments. These made up a small share and likely arose from convergent recombination.

The 5'RACE template-switching step produced TCR cDNA and added a universal primer site and UMIs. One entry per CDR3 protein results from TCRdb running MiXCR on the 5' RACE reads. The sample holds approximately 90,000 distinct CDR3 sequences, 10% to 15% seen once. The length of the CDR3 is 14 residues. In germline, CDR1 is LNHDA, CDR2 SQIVND (reference sequence). V lost 7 bases to trimming and J lost 6 bases, with 15 bases between them. This chain uses TRBV19 with TRBJ2-2; TRBD1 might be the D (6 bases). The sample in question was CD8+ T cells not binding an NS4B(214-222) dextramer, sorted from PBMCs, obtained roughly 20 days after the first yellow fever vaccination. The receptor comes from a man aged 18 to 29 who received the YFV17D yellow fever vaccine. The CDR3 nucleotides read TGTGCCAGTACTCAGGGGACGTGGTCCGGGGAGCTGTTTTTT. It translates to CASTQGTWSGELFF.